This is a list of T cell receptor beta chains from one sample in a study of cytomegalovirus exposure and HLA in healthy donors. Libraries were prepared by immunoSEQ multiplex PCR; TCRdb keeps only in-frame clonotypes and omits some of them. The sample has roughly 150,000 clones, about four fifths seen once. The sample consisted of PBMCs. The receptors stem from a man aged 25-40 years in good health and CMV-seronegative. The CDR3 runs from the conserved cysteine through the conserved F or W. The order of the fields is CDR3 protein, CDR3 DNA, V gene, D gene, clone size, J gene. D genes are given only for firm matches. Where a row states a size, it is once, few, many or the class of an expanded clone; other rows omit it.

CDR3 protein: CASSTRSGTSRADTQYF; CDR3 DNA: TGTGCCAGCAGCACCCGAAGCGGGACTAGTCGGGCAGATACGCAGTATTTT; V gene: TRBV9; D gene: TRBD2; clone size: -; J gene: TRBJ2-3
CDR3 protein: CASSQRGGLNNEQFF; CDR3 DNA: TGTGCCAGTAGTCAGCGGGGGGGCCTCAACAATGAGCAGTTCTTC; V gene: TRBV19; D gene: TRBD2; clone size: -; J gene: TRBJ2-1
CDR3 protein: CASSLGSGVSYEQYF; CDR3 DNA: TGTGCCAGCAGCTTAGGTAGCGGGGTTTCCTACGAGCAGTACTTC; V gene: TRBV7-2; D gene: TRBD2; clone size: -; J gene: TRBJ2-7
CDR3 protein: CASGGQGSTDTQYF; CDR3 DNA: TGTGCCAGCGGGGGACAGGGGAGCACAGATACGCAGTATTTT; V gene: TRBV6-1; D gene: TRBD1; clone size: -; J gene: TRBJ2-3
CDR3 protein: CASSLLSHSTDTQYF; CDR3 DNA: TGTGCCAGCAGCTTACTCTCACACAGCACAGATACGCAGTATTTT; V gene: TRBV11-2; D gene: -; clone size: -; J gene: TRBJ2-3
CDR3 protein: CSTGQENTGELFF; CDR3 DNA: TGCAGCACGGGACAGGAAAACACCGGGGAGTTGTTTTTT; V gene: TRBV29-1; D gene: TRBD1; clone size: -; J gene: TRBJ2-2
CDR3 protein: CASSDPSRSYEQYF; CDR3 DNA: TGTGCCAGCAGTGATCCGTCGCGCTCCTACGAGCAGTACTTC; V gene: TRBV25-1; D gene: -; clone size: -; J gene: TRBJ2-7
CDR3 protein: CASESAGGLYEQYF; CDR3 DNA: TGTGCCAGCGAATCAGCGGGAGGTCTCTACGAGCAGTACTTC; V gene: TRBV2; D gene: TRBD2; clone size: -; J gene: TRBJ2-7
CDR3 protein: CASSKDRGGFTEAFF; CDR3 DNA: TGTGCCAGTAGTAAGGACAGGGGGGGATTTACTGAAGCTTTCTTT; V gene: TRBV19; D gene: TRBD1; clone size: -; J gene: TRBJ1-1
CDR3 protein: CASSLSLAGLNRGFF; CDR3 DNA: TGTGCCAGCAGCTTAAGTCTAGCGGGACTAAACAGGGGGTTCTTC; V gene: TRBV11-3; D gene: TRBD2; clone size: -; J gene: TRBJ2-1
CDR3 protein: CASRETTGKGYTF; CDR3 DNA: TGTGCCAGCAGGGAGACGACAGGGAAAGGCTACACCTTC; V gene: TRBV28; D gene: TRBD1; clone size: -; J gene: TRBJ1-2
CDR3 protein: CASSLGDRLTGELFF; CDR3 DNA: TGTGCCAGCAGCTTGGGCGACAGGTTGACCGGGGAGCTGTTTTTT; V gene: TRBV5-8; D gene: -; clone size: -; J gene: TRBJ2-2
CDR3 protein: CASSPHSFSNQPQHF; CDR3 DNA: TGTGCCAGCAGCCCCCACAGCTTTAGCAATCAGCCCCAGCATTTT; V gene: TRBV11-2; D gene: -; clone size: -; J gene: TRBJ1-5
CDR3 protein: CASSYPGGENTEAFF; CDR3 DNA: TGTGCCAGCAGCTATCCGGGGGGGGAGAACACTGAAGCTTTCTTT; V gene: TRBV5-4; D gene: -; clone size: -; J gene: TRBJ1-1
CDR3 protein: CASSLSGGSSYEQYF; CDR3 DNA: TGTGCCAGCAGTCTTAGCGGGGGGAGCTCCTACGAGCAGTACTTC; V gene: TRBV2; D gene: TRBD2; clone size: once; J gene: TRBJ2-7
CDR3 protein: CASSPMLGTGGAKNIQYF; CDR3 DNA: TGTGCCAGCTCACCAATGTTAGGGACAGGGGGCGCAAAAAACATTCAGTACTTC; V gene: TRBV18; D gene: TRBD1; clone size: -; J gene: TRBJ2-4
CDR3 protein: CASKGLAGGDSYNEQFF; CDR3 DNA: TGTGCCAGCAAGGGGCTAGCGGGGGGAGACTCCTACAATGAGCAGTTCTTC; V gene: TRBV27; D gene: TRBD2; clone size: -; J gene: TRBJ2-1
CDR3 protein: CASSLALAGGVGNEQFF; CDR3 DNA: TGCGCCAGCAGCTTGGCCCTAGCGGGAGGGGTTGGGAATGAGCAGTTCTTC; V gene: TRBV5-1; D gene: TRBD2; clone size: -; J gene: TRBJ2-1
CDR3 protein: CASSLRRGGYNEQFF; CDR3 DNA: TGTGCCAGCAGTTTGCGACGGGGGGGCTACAATGAGCAGTTCTTC; V gene: TRBV27; D gene: TRBD2; clone size: -; J gene: TRBJ2-1
CDR3 protein: CASSEVPGGIYGYTF; CDR3 DNA: TGTGCCAGCAGTGAAGTACCGGGAGGAATCTATGGCTACACCTTC; V gene: TRBV6-1; D gene: -; clone size: few; J gene: TRBJ1-2
CDR3 protein: CASSEAKRDRGFEKLFF; CDR3 DNA: TGTGCCAGCAGTGAAGCAAAGAGGGACAGGGGATTTGAAAAACTGTTTTTT; V gene: TRBV25-1; D gene: TRBD1; clone size: -; J gene: TRBJ1-4
CDR3 protein: CASSLLRGIGYEQYF; CDR3 DNA: TGTGCCAGCAGTTTATTACGAGGAATTGGATACGAGCAGTACTTC; V gene: TRBV27; D gene: -; clone size: once; J gene: TRBJ2-7
CDR3 protein: CASSVRGPPETQYF; CDR3 DNA: TGTGCCAGCAGCGTAAGGGGTCCTCCGGAGACCCAGTACTTC; V gene: TRBV9; D gene: -; clone size: once; J gene: TRBJ2-5
CDR3 protein: CASGPGSGSYNEQFF; CDR3 DNA: TGTGCCAGTGGCCCGGGTAGCGGGTCCTACAATGAGCAGTTCTTC; V gene: TRBV19; D gene: TRBD2; clone size: -; J gene: TRBJ2-1
CDR3 protein: CASSLRGPGEQYF; CDR3 DNA: TGTGCCAGTAGTTTGAGGGGGCCGGGTGAGCAGTACTTC; V gene: TRBV19; D gene: TRBD1; clone size: -; J gene: TRBJ2-7
CDR3 protein: CAWSVRGNTEAFF; CDR3 DNA: TGTGCCTGGAGTGTACGCGGCAACACTGAAGCTTTCTTT; V gene: TRBV30; D gene: -; clone size: -; J gene: TRBJ1-1
CDR3 protein: CASSPLPGLAGHYTYEQYF; CDR3 DNA: TGTGCCAGCAGCCCTTTACCGGGACTAGCGGGACATTATACTTACGAGCAGTACTTC; V gene: TRBV11-2; D gene: TRBD2; clone size: -; J gene: TRBJ2-7
CDR3 protein: CASKPTGQAVYGYTF; CDR3 DNA: TGCGCCAGCAAACCAACAGGACAGGCTGTCTATGGCTACACCTTC; V gene: TRBV5-1; D gene: TRBD1; clone size: -; J gene: TRBJ1-2
CDR3 protein: CASSLSPSGGGIVDF; CDR3 DNA: TGTGCCAGCAGTTTATCGCCTAGCGGGGGGGGAATAGTTGACTTC; V gene: TRBV27; D gene: TRBD2; clone size: once; J gene: TRBJ2-5
CDR3 protein: CASSLHRVYEQYF; CDR3 DNA: TGTGCCAGCAGTTTACACAGGGTCTACGAGCAGTACTTC; V gene: TRBV28; D gene: -; clone size: -; J gene: TRBJ2-7
CDR3 protein: CATRHLENTEAFF; CDR3 DNA: TGTGCCACGCGCCATTTAGAGAACACTGAAGCTTTCTTT; V gene: TRBV19; D gene: -; clone size: -; J gene: TRBJ1-1
CDR3 protein: CASSNPTGASYEQYF; CDR3 DNA: TGCGCCAGCAGCAATCCCACAGGGGCGAGCTACGAGCAGTACTTC; V gene: TRBV5-1; D gene: TRBD1; clone size: -; J gene: TRBJ2-7
CDR3 protein: CAWRGTQRRNSPLHF; CDR3 DNA: TGTGCCTGGAGGGGGACACAGAGGCGTAATTCACCCCTCCACTTT; V gene: TRBV30; D gene: -; clone size: -; J gene: TRBJ1-6
CDR3 protein: CASSPLAGPRTYEQYF; CDR3 DNA: TGTGCCAGCAGCCCACTAGCGGGCCCCCGTACCTACGAGCAGTACTTC; V gene: TRBV13; D gene: TRBD2; clone size: -; J gene: TRBJ2-7
CDR3 protein: CASSHAGYYEQYF; CDR3 DNA: TGTGCCAGCAGCCATGCAGGGTACTACGAGCAGTACTTC; V gene: TRBV14; D gene: -; clone size: -; J gene: TRBJ2-7
CDR3 protein: CASSPSWTGDNYGYTF; CDR3 DNA: TGTGCCAGCAGCCCCAGTTGGACGGGAGATAACTATGGCTACACCTTC; V gene: TRBV7-9; D gene: -; clone size: -; J gene: TRBJ1-2
CDR3 protein: CASSSRVGPEQYF; CDR3 DNA: TGTGCCAGCAGTTCTAGAGTGGGTCCCGAGCAGTACTTC; V gene: TRBV2; D gene: -; clone size: -; J gene: TRBJ2-7
CDR3 protein: CASAELATGSGANVLTF; CDR3 DNA: TGCGCCAGCGCAGAACTAGCGACAGGCTCTGGGGCCAACGTCCTGACTTTC; V gene: TRBV5-1; D gene: -; clone size: -; J gene: TRBJ2-6
CDR3 protein: CAISESVAQGTQYF; CDR3 DNA: TGTGCCATCAGTGAGTCGGTAGCTCAGGGTACGCAGTATTTT; V gene: TRBV10-3; D gene: -; clone size: -; J gene: TRBJ2-3
CDR3 protein: CASSFPRLAGDYEQYF; CDR3 DNA: TGTGCCAGCAGCTTTCCACGGCTAGCGGGAGACTACGAGCAGTACTTC; V gene: TRBV7-2; D gene: TRBD2; clone size: once; J gene: TRBJ2-7
CDR3 protein: CASSLVREVPGELFF; CDR3 DNA: TGTGCCAGCAGCTTAGTCCGGGAGGTCCCCGGGGAGCTGTTTTTT; V gene: TRBV11-1; D gene: TRBD2; clone size: -; J gene: TRBJ2-2
CDR3 protein: CASSQSQGLDQETQYF; CDR3 DNA: TGTGCCAGCAGCCAATCGCAAGGACTAGACCAAGAGACCCAGTACTTC; V gene: TRBV16; D gene: TRBD2; clone size: -; J gene: TRBJ2-5
CDR3 protein: CASSPGTGGLSNEKLFF; CDR3 DNA: TGTGCCAGCAGTCCGGGGACAGGGGGTTTGTCTAATGAAAAACTGTTTTTT; V gene: TRBV28; D gene: TRBD1; clone size: -; J gene: TRBJ1-4
CDR3 protein: CASSLQGAAQQFF; CDR3 DNA: TGTGCCAGCAGCTTACAGGGGGCGGCCCAGCAGTTCTTC; V gene: TRBV11-3; D gene: TRBD1; clone size: -; J gene: TRBJ2-1
CDR3 protein: CASMRRAGQPQHF; CDR3 DNA: TGTGCCAGCATGAGGAGGGCTGGTCAGCCCCAGCATTTT; V gene: TRBV6-1; D gene: -; clone size: few; J gene: TRBJ1-5
CDR3 protein: CASSVEAGGQETQYF; CDR3 DNA: TGTGCCAGCAGTGTAGAAGCGGGGGGTCAAGAGACCCAGTACTTC; V gene: TRBV6-1; D gene: TRBD2; clone size: few; J gene: TRBJ2-5
CDR3 protein: CASSVGTLGNTEAFF; CDR3 DNA: TGTGCCAGCAGCGTGGGCACCTTGGGGAACACTGAAGCTTTCTTT; V gene: TRBV9; D gene: -; clone size: -; J gene: TRBJ1-1
CDR3 protein: CASSFLSSGANVLTF; CDR3 DNA: TGTGCCAGCAGTTTCTTGAGCTCTGGGGCCAACGTCCTGACTTTC; V gene: TRBV27; D gene: -; clone size: -; J gene: TRBJ2-6
CDR3 protein: CASSQDEAGEETQYF; CDR3 DNA: TGCGCCAGCAGCCAAGATGAGGCGGGAGAAGAGACCCAGTACTTC; V gene: TRBV4-3; D gene: TRBD2; clone size: -; J gene: TRBJ2-5
CDR3 protein: CASSIVAGRNNQPQHF; CDR3 DNA: TGTGCCAGTAGTATAGTGGCCGGGAGGAACAATCAGCCCCAGCATTTT; V gene: TRBV19; D gene: -; clone size: -; J gene: TRBJ1-5
CDR3 protein: CASSSTGQGATQYF; CDR3 DNA: TGCGCCAGCAGCTCTACGGGACAGGGTGCGACCCAGTACTTC; V gene: TRBV5-1; D gene: TRBD1; clone size: -; J gene: TRBJ2-5
CDR3 protein: CASSSPTGGPYSPLHF; CDR3 DNA: TGTGCCAGCAGCAGTCCGACAGGGGGCCCTTATTCACCCCTCCACTTT; V gene: TRBV11-3; D gene: TRBD1; clone size: -; J gene: TRBJ1-6
CDR3 protein: CASRGRIPRAEAFF; CDR3 DNA: TGTGCCAGCAGGGGGAGGATTCCAAGGGCTGAAGCTTTCTTT; V gene: TRBV2; D gene: -; clone size: -; J gene: TRBJ1-1
CDR3 protein: CASSPQTSVRTDTQYF; CDR3 DNA: TGTGCCAGCAGCCCTCAAACTAGCGTCCGAACAGATACGCAGTATTTT; V gene: TRBV14; D gene: TRBD2; clone size: few; J gene: TRBJ2-3
CDR3 protein: CAISRAADRTYNEQFF; CDR3 DNA: TGTGCCATCAGCAGGGCTGCGGACAGGACTTACAATGAGCAGTTCTTC; V gene: TRBV10-3; D gene: TRBD1; clone size: -; J gene: TRBJ2-1
CDR3 protein: CVSSIGVNQPQHF; CDR3 DNA: TGTGTCAGTAGTATAGGCGTTAATCAGCCCCAGCATTTT; V gene: TRBV19; D gene: -; clone size: -; J gene: TRBJ1-5
CDR3 protein: CASSIDLRGRGYTF; CDR3 DNA: TGTGCCAGTAGTATCGATCTCAGGGGGCGAGGCTACACCTTC; V gene: TRBV19; D gene: TRBD1; clone size: -; J gene: TRBJ1-2
CDR3 protein: CASSARLAGGRGTQYF; CDR3 DNA: TGTGCCAGCAGTGCCCGACTAGCGGGGGGGCGAGGTACGCAGTATTTT; V gene: TRBV6-1; D gene: TRBD2; clone size: -; J gene: TRBJ2-3
CDR3 protein: CASTPGSRDSPLHF; CDR3 DNA: TGCGCCAGCACCCCGGGAAGTAGGGATTCACCCCTCCACTTT; V gene: TRBV5-1; D gene: -; clone size: -; J gene: TRBJ1-6
CDR3 protein: CASSFFQGVETQYF; CDR3 DNA: TGTGCCAGCAGCTTTTTTCAGGGGGTGGAGACCCAGTACTTC; V gene: TRBV5-5; D gene: TRBD1; clone size: -; J gene: TRBJ2-5